A selection of T cell receptor beta chains follows, all from one sample in a study of blood T cell repertoires in COVID-19. TCRdb keeps only in-frame clones here, not all; method: immunoSEQ multiplex PCR. The sample has about half a million clones, 89% seen once. The sequencing input was peripheral blood. These receptors all come from a man between 18 and 29 years old with COVID-19, enrolled during active disease. Each CDR3 is given with its conserved first and last residue. The D gene is left open where the match is weak. Where a row states a size, it is once, few, many or the class of an expanded clone; other rows omit it.

V gene	clone size	J gene	D gene	CDR3 DNA	CDR3 protein
TRBV5-1	-	TRBJ2-7	TRBD1	TGCGCCAGCAGCTCCCGGGACAGGGCCCACGAGCAGTACTTC	CASSSRDRAHEQYF
TRBV15	-	TRBJ1-3	TRBD1	TGTGCCACCAAGGCGGACAGGGGGCCTGGAAACACCATATATTTT	CATKADRGPGNTIYF
TRBV5-4	-	TRBJ1-4	TRBD1	TGTGCCAGCAGCTTCGGGACAGGGTTTGAAAAACTGTTTTTT	CASSFGTGFEKLFF
TRBV6-5	-	TRBJ2-7	-	TGTGCCAGCAGTCCACCGTCGGCTGCGAGGGAGCAGTACTTC	CASSPPSAAREQYF
TRBV12-5	-	TRBJ2-6	-	TGTGCTAGTGGTTTACGACCGGGTGGCGGGGCCAACGTCCTGACTTTC	CASGLRPGGGANVLTF
TRBV7-9	-	TRBJ2-1	-	TGTGCCAGCAGCTTAGATAGAGCATTGAATGAGCAGTTCTTC	CASSLDRALNEQFF
TRBV5-4	-	TRBJ1-5	TRBD1	TGTGCCAGCAGTCCAGGACAGGGTGAGGATCAGCCCCAGCATTTT	CASSPGQGEDQPQHF
TRBV7-8	-	TRBJ2-1	TRBD1	TGTGCCAGCAGCAACCGGGACAGGGGACCCAATGAGCAGTTCTTC	CASSNRDRGPNEQFF
TRBV11-3	-	TRBJ1-1	TRBD1	TGTGCCAGCAGCCAGGGGGCGGGCACTGAAGCTTTCTTT	CASSQGAGTEAFF
TRBV5-6	-	TRBJ2-2	-	TGTGCCAGCAGCAGGGGCAGCACCGGGGAGCTGTTTTTT	CASSRGSTGELFF
TRBV15	-	TRBJ2-6	-	TGTGCCACCAGCAGACCCCGGGACAACTCTGGGGCCAACGTCCTGACTTTC	CATSRPRDNSGANVLTF
TRBV19	-	TRBJ1-2	-	TGTGCCAGTAGTATAGGGGGGCTGGATGGCTACACCTTC	CASSIGGLDGYTF
TRBV6-1	once	TRBJ2-2	TRBD2	TGTGCCAGCAGTGGTTCCGGGACTAGCGGGAGGGCCGTCTCCGGGGAGCTGTTTTTT	CASSGSGTSGRAVSGELFF
TRBV12-5	-	TRBJ1-3	-	TGTGCTAGTGGAGCTTACTCTGGAAACACCATATATTTT	CASGAYSGNTIYF
TRBV28	-	TRBJ2-1	-	TGTGCCAGCAGGGGCAGGGGCTACAATGAGCAGTTCTTC	CASRGRGYNEQFF
TRBV4-1	-	TRBJ2-5	TRBD1	TGCGCCAGCAGCCAAGAACGGACAGGGACCTTAACCCAGTACTTC	CASSQERTGTLTQYF
TRBV19	-	TRBJ1-2	-	TGTGCCAGTAGTTTTGACCGGGACACCCGCTATGGCTACACCTTC	CASSFDRDTRYGYTF
TRBV6-1	-	TRBJ2-7	-	TGTGCCAGCAGTGATTCGGGGGTTTACGAGCAGTACTTC	CASSDSGVYEQYF
TRBV5-1	once	TRBJ2-1	-	TGCGCCAGCAGCTTTGACTGGGGGAGGACTGAGCAGTTCTTC	CASSFDWGRTEQFF
TRBV11-2	once	TRBJ2-7	-	TGTGCCAGCAGCTCCAGCTCCTACGAGCAGTACTTC	CASSSSSYEQYF
TRBV24-1	-	TRBJ2-3	TRBD1	TGTGCCACCAGTGGTAGAGCCAGGGGGCAAGATACGCAGTATTTT	CATSGRARGQDTQYF
TRBV6-5	-	TRBJ1-1	-	TGTGCCAGCAGTTTCGGGGTGGGGAACACTGAAGCTTTCTTT	CASSFGVGNTEAFF
TRBV3-1/TRBV3-2	-	TRBJ2-7	TRBD2	TGTGCCAGCAGCCAGAACGCAGGCGGGAGGCAGTACTTC	CASSQNAGGRQYF
TRBV5-4	once	TRBJ2-1	TRBD2	TGTGCCAGCAGCTTGGATAGCGGGAGACAATTCTTC	CASSLDSGRQFF
TRBV7-7	-	TRBJ2-5	TRBD1	TGTGCTAGCAGCAGAGCCTCCGGGACAGACGATCCCCAGTACTTC	CASSRASGTDDPQYF
TRBV18	once	TRBJ2-3	-	TGTGCCAGCTCACCCACTTCGGGGGTGGGCACAGATACGCAGTATTTT	CASSPTSGVGTDTQYF
TRBV18	-	TRBJ1-2	-	TGTGCCAGCTCACTTCATCGACAGGCCACTAACTATGGCTACACCTTC	CASSLHRQATNYGYTF
TRBV2	-	TRBJ1-6	-	TGTGCCAGCAGACCAATTATACAGGGTTCACCCCTCCACTTT	CASRPIIQGSPLHF
TRBV4-1	-	TRBJ2-1	-	TGCGCCAGCAGCCGACTAGTAGGGGACTACAATGAGCAGTTCTTC	CASSRLVGDYNEQFF
TRBV6-5	-	TRBJ1-1	-	TGTGCCAGCAGTCCGGGGTGGCGGACTGAAGCTTTCTTT	CASSPGWRTEAFF
TRBV5-4	-	TRBJ1-1	TRBD1	TGTGCCAGCAGCTATGGACAGGGGGCGTACACTGAAGCTTTCTTT	CASSYGQGAYTEAFF
TRBV27	-	TRBJ1-5	-	TGTGCCAGCAGTTCCTTAACTTCGCCCCAGCATTTT	CASSSLTSPQHF
TRBV3-1/TRBV3-2	-	TRBJ2-1	-	TGTGCCAGCAGCCAAAGCGGCGGAGGGGCCTACAATGAGCAGTTCTTC	CASSQSGGGAYNEQFF
TRBV6-5	-	TRBJ1-2	-	TGTGCCAGCAGTTACTCGGGACTCCTACGGGGCTACACCTTC	CASSYSGLLRGYTF
TRBV5-8	-	TRBJ2-1	-	TGTGCCAGCAGCTTGAGGGACTTTTACAATGAGCAGTTCTTC	CASSLRDFYNEQFF
TRBV19	-	TRBJ1-5	-	TGTGCCAGTAGTAACAACCGGCGGGGCGCAGGTGGACAGCCCCAGCATTTT	CASSNNRRGAGGQPQHF
TRBV4-1	-	TRBJ1-5	-	TGCGCCAGCAGCCAAGTGGCAGATAGCAATCAGCCCCAGCATTTT	CASSQVADSNQPQHF
TRBV6-5	-	TRBJ1-6	-	TGTGCCAGCAGTTACTCCGAGCCAATTAATAATTCACCCCTCCACTTT	CASSYSEPINNSPLHF
TRBV5-1	-	TRBJ2-5	-	TGCGCCAGCAGCGACCCCGGAGGAGCGTCACAAGAGACCCAGTACTTC	CASSDPGGASQETQYF
TRBV5-1	-	TRBJ1-2	TRBD1	TGCGCCAGCAGCTTGTTAGGACAGGGAGTCGGTGGCTACACCTTC	CASSLLGQGVGGYTF
TRBV6-1	-	TRBJ2-5	TRBD2	TGTGCCAGCAGTGAAGGGGTAGCGGGAGTTGTAGTAGAGACCCAGTACTTC	CASSEGVAGVVVETQYF
TRBV5-1	-	TRBJ1-6	-	TGCGCCAGCAGCTTGACCGGACAGACAGCAGAATCACCCCTCCACTTT	CASSLTGQTAESPLHF
TRBV29-1	-	TRBJ2-5	TRBD2	TGCAGCGTTGAGGGACTAGCGGCCCAGACCCAGTACTTC	CSVEGLAAQTQYF
TRBV7-3	once	TRBJ2-3	-	TGTGCCAGCAGCTCCTTAGGAGGGGGCTTCGCAGATACGCAGTATTTT	CASSSLGGGFADTQYF